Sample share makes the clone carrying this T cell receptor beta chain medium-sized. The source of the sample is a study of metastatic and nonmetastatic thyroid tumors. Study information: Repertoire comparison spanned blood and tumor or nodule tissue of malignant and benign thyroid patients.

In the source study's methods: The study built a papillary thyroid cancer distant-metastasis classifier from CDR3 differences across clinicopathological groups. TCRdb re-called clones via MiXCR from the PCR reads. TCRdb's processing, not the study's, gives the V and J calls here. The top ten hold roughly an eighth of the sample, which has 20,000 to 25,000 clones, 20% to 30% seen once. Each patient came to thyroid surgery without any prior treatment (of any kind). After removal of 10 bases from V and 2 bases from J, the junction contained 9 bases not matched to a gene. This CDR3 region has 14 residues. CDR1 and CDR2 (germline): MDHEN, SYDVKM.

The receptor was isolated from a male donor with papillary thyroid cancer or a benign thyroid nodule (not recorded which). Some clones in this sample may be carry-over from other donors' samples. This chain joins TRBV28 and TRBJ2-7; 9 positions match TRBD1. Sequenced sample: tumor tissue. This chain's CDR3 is CATYGTGNPYEQYF. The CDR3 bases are TGTGCCACCTACGGGACAGGGAATCCCTACGAGCAGTACTTC.